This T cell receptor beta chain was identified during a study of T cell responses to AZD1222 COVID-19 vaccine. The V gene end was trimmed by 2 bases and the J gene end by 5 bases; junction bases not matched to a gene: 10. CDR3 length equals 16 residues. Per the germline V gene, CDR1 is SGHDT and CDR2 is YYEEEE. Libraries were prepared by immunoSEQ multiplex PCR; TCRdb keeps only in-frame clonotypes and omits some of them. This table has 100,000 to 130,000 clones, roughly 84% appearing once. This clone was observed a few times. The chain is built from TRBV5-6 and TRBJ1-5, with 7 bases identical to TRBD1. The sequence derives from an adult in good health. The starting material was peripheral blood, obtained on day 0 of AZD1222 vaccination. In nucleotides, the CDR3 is TGTGCCAGCAGCTTCCGGATCGGACAGGTCGATCAGCCCCAGCATTTT. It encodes CASSFRIGQVDQPQHF.